Each of the 2 T cell receptor beta chains below was sequenced from the same sample in a study of shared clonotypes between healthy human individuals. The data were produced by immunoSEQ multiplex PCR, yet TCRdb's version contains in-frame clones alone and is incomplete. The sample carries about 1 million clones, 75% to 80% recorded once. What was sequenced was memory CD4+ T cells from PBMCs. The subset: CD45RA-negative fraction. The receptors here all came from a man between 18 and 35 years old in good health. Some clones in this sample may be carry-over from other donors' samples.

V is TRBV9 and J is TRBJ2-7; unclear D gene. The CDR3 is made up of 14 amino acids. Trimming removed 0 bases from V and 3 bases from J, with 10 bases in between. Germline CDR1 SGDLS, CDR2 YYNGEE. The CDR3: CASSVGPLIYEQYF. CDR3 bases: TGTGCCAGCAGCGTAGGGCCGCTAATCTACGAGCAGTACTTC.

The rearrangement joins TRBV19 to TRBJ1-3; D is uncertain. Per germline, CDR1 LNHDA and CDR2 SQIVND (reference sequence). CDR3 length equals 14 residues. V was clipped by 2 bases and J by 2 bases, with 7 bases between them. CDR3 residues: CASSISPAGNTIYF. The CDR3 DNA reads TGTGCCAGTAGTATAAGCCCGGCTGGAAACACCATATATTTT.